The 18 T cell receptor beta chains below were found in one sample sequenced in a study of T cell repertoires in cytomegalovirus infection. Antigens for these TCRs are unknown. TCRdb re-called the reads through MiXCR, storing one row per CDR3 protein. Among around 710,000 distinct CDR3 sequences listed, roughly 29% were seen once. This material consisted of cultured CD8+ T cells from PBMCs, taken from culture after CMV antigen stimulation. The receptor source for this set is a human donor in good health (CMV status not recorded). Some clones in this sample may be carry-over from other donors' samples.

V usage is TRBV7-3 and J usage is TRBJ2-1; TRBD2 matches 7 bases. The ends lost 0 bases at V and 4 bases at J; junction bases unmatched: 3. This CDR3 comprises 15 residues. The germline V gene encodes CDR1 SGHTA and CDR2 FQGTGA. The CDR3 loop is CASSLTGGDYNEQFF. The CDR3, as DNA: TGTGCCAGCAGCTTAACGGGGGGGGATTACAATGAGCAGTTCTTC.

This chain connects TRBV6-5 to TRBJ2-1; the D is unclear. The V end lost 2 bases, the J end lost 5 bases, and 13 bases lay between the germline ends. Germline V gives CDR1 MNHEY, CDR2 SVGAGI. CDR3 length equals 15 residues. The CDR3 reads CASSYTGRQDNEQFF. The DNA of the CDR3 is TGTGCCAGCAGTTACACCGGCCGACAAGACAATGAGCAGTTCTTC.

The chain links TRBV7-6 to TRBJ2-3, with TRBD1 matching over 9 bases. The CDR3 consists of 13 residues. Germline assignment: CDR1 SGHVS and CDR2 FNYEAQ. V shed 8 bases and J 5 bases; nucleotides not matched to a gene: 5. The CDR3 DNA is TGTGCCAGCGTACAGGGGGCGGGAGATACGCAGTATTTT. Translating it yields CASVQGAGDTQYF.

The chain couples TRBV7-6 to TRBJ1-2; D not resolved. V lost 2 bases to trimming and J lost 6 bases, with 10 bases between them. This CDR3 has 13 amino acids. The germline V gene has CDR1 SGHVS and CDR2 FNYEAQ. The CDR3 loop reads CASSLTAGDGYTF. CDR3 DNA: TGTGCCAGCAGCTTAACAGCCGGGGATGGCTACACCTTC.

The chain has TRBV7-9 and TRBJ2-3, with a possible D match to TRBD1 (6 bases). The germline V and J ends were trimmed by 6 bases and 11 bases, with 18 bases remaining between them. The CDR3 is 13 residues long. In germline, CDR1 is SEHNR, CDR2 FQNEAQ (reference sequence). CDR3 bases: TGTGCCAGCAGACAGGGTGTCAAGGTAGAGCAGTATTTT. Translated, it gives CASRQGVKVEQYF.

The V and J genes are TRBV9 and TRBJ2-1; 8 nucleotides match TRBD1. Germline-derived CDR1 and CDR2 are SGDLS and YYNGEE. This CDR3 contains 13 residues. The ends lost 4 bases at V and 8 bases at J; junction bases unmatched: 5. The CDR3 sequence is CASSIGQGYEQFF. In nucleotides, the CDR3 is TGTGCCAGCAGCATCGGACAGGGCTATGAGCAGTTCTTC. The whole variable domain, remainder taken from reference TRBV9 and TRBJ2-1, is DSGVTQTPKHLITATGQRVTLRCSPRSGDLSVYWYQQSLDQGLQFLIQYYNGEERAKGNILERFSAQQFPDLHSELNLSSLELGDSALYFCASSIGQGYEQFFGPGTRLTVL.

This chain links TRBV11-2 with TRBJ2-7; D not resolved. With 1 base removed from V and 4 bases from J, the gap between germline ends came to 11 bases. Germline V CDR1 and CDR2: SGHAT, FQNNGV. The CDR3 consists of 14 residues. CDR3 in amino acids: CASSLGFGKYEQYF. CDR3 nucleotide sequence: TGTGCCAGCAGCTTAGGTTTCGGAAAATACGAGCAGTACTTC.

The V and J genes are TRBV12-3 or TRBV12-4 and TRBJ1-2; D ambiguous. V lost 6 bases and J 8 bases, leaving 13 bases between the germline ends. This CDR3 is 12 amino acids long. CDR3 amino acids: CASSPQREGYTF. The CDR3 nucleotides read TGTGCCAGCAGCCCCCAGAGAGAGGGCTACACCTTC.

This clonotype was found a few times. The V gene is TRBV11-3, the J gene TRBJ2-2; TRBD1 aligns across 7 bases. This CDR3 contains 16 residues. Looked up from germline, CDR1 is SGHNT and CDR2 is YENEEA. J lost 3 bases, V lost 5 bases, and 9 bases had no gene match. For the CDR3, the DNA is TGTGCCAGCAGCCCTTCGAGGGGGCGCGACACCGGGGAGCTGTTTTTT. Translated, it gives CASSPSRGRDTGELFF.

This chain joins TRBV20-1 and TRBJ2-1; D call uncertain. Germline V CDR1 and CDR2: DFQATT, SNEGSKA (reference sequence). This CDR3 region has 13 residues. The V and J ends lost 1 base and 3 bases respectively, with 7 bases between them. The CDR3 protein is CSARAPNYNEQFF. The CDR3 DNA follows: TGCAGTGCTAGAGCCCCGAACTACAATGAGCAGTTCTTC.

The chain couples TRBV19 to TRBJ1-1; D remains ambiguous. Germline V gene sequence: CDR1 LNHDA, CDR2 SQIVND (reference sequence). This CDR3 region has 15 residues. Trimming stripped 1 base from V and 1 base from J, with 10 bases between. CDR3 protein: CASSIGPGGNTEAFF. The CDR3, as DNA: TGTGCCAGTAGTATAGGCCCCGGCGGGAACACTGAAGCTTTCTTT.

This clonotype was counted only a few times. The CDR3 reads CASSFPGQAGDTQYF. CDR3 coding DNA: TGTGCCAGCAGTTTTCCGGGACAGGCGGGAGATACGCAGTATTTT. The rearrangement joins TRBV12-3 or TRBV12-4 to TRBJ2-3; the match to TRBD1 covers 8 bases. The CDR3 is 15 amino acids. The trim removed 3 bases at V and 5 bases at J, leaving 7 bases unmatched.

This clonotype has just a few counts. J is TRBJ1-1 and V is TRBV15, with 10 bases aligning to TRBD1. Germline lookup yields CDR1 LNHNV and CDR2 YYDKDF (reference sequence). Trimming cost V 5 bases and J 4 bases; bases outside gene matches: 7. This CDR3 contains 15 residues. The CDR3 loop reads CATSPSRTGGTEAFF. The DNA for the CDR3 is TGTGCCACCAGCCCCAGCCGGACAGGGGGCACTGAAGCTTTCTTT. Looking up the rest from reference TRBV15 and TRBJ1-1 gives the full variable domain: DAMVIQNPRYQVTQFGKPVTLSCSQTLNHNVMYWYQQKSSQAPKLLFHYYDKDFNNEADTPDNFQSRRPNTSFCFLDIRSPGLGDTAMYLCATSPSRTGGTEAFFGQGTRLTVV.

This clonotype has a handful of counts. The CDR3 sequence is CASSIRDPGRDSPLHF. CDR3 nucleotides: TGTGCCAGCAGTATCCGGGACCCCGGCAGGGATTCACCCCTCCACTTT. The J gene is TRBJ1-6, the V gene TRBV6-6, with a possible D match to TRBD1 (5 bases). Germline CDR1 reads MNHNY; CDR2 reads SVGAGI (reference sequence). V lost 5 bases, J lost 8 bases, and 19 bases lay in between. This CDR3 is 16 amino acids long.

This clonotype was recorded a few times. The chain employs TRBV5-1 and TRBJ2-1, with D possibly being TRBD1 or TRBD2 (7 bases each). V was clipped by 4 bases and J by 7 bases, with 15 bases between them. CDR1 and CDR2 from the germline V gene are SGHRS and YFSETQ. CDR3 size: 14 residues. The chain's CDR3 is CASSAGEGANEQFF. The CDR3 region has the DNA TGCGCCAGCAGCGCGGGGGAGGGGGCGAATGAGCAGTTCTTC.

This sequence joins TRBV7-9 and TRBJ1-1; D perhaps matches TRBD1 (5 bases). Germline lookup yields CDR1 SEHNR and CDR2 FQNEAQ (reference sequence). The V end lost 7 bases, the J end lost 11 bases, and 14 bases lay between the germline ends. CDR3 length equals 11 residues. The CDR3 here is CASTLGGAAFF. DNA for the CDR3: TGTGCCAGCACCCTGGGAGGGGCGGCTTTCTTT.

The V call is TRBV6-2 or TRBV6-3, the J call TRBJ2-3, with no clear D. The CDR3 totals 15 residues. Germline CDR1 MNHEY, CDR2 SVGEGT. V was pared by 2 bases and J by 0 bases, with 9 bases between. The CDR3 DNA follows: TGTGCCAGCAGTTACGAGGCAACTAGCACAGATACGCAGTATTTT. Amino acid sequence: CASSYEATSTDTQYF.

This clonotype was picked up many times. The chain employs TRBV12-3 or TRBV12-4 and TRBJ1-2, with D tentatively TRBD1 (5 bases). CDR3 length equals 13 residues. Trimming stripped 5 bases from V and 3 bases from J, with 10 bases between. The CDR3 nucleotides read TGTGCCAGCAGTCCAACAGGATACTATGGCTACACCTTC. Encoded protein: CASSPTGYYGYTF.